This is a list of T cell receptor beta chains from one sample in a study of T-cell reconstitution after alpha-beta-depleted transplantation in children. A single record per CDR3 protein comes from TCRdb applying MiXCR to the PCR reads. The table lists 440,000 or so distinct CDR3 sequences, over 40% of them singletons. The starting material was PBMCs, obtained before TCRalphabeta/CD19-depleted stem cell transplant. These receptors were collected from a girl aged 2 to 10 with aplastic anemia, due to receive a stem cell transplant. The CDR3 runs from the conserved cysteine through the conserved F or W. D genes are given only for firm matches. Only some rows state a clone size, as once, few, many or a class for expanded clones.

CDR3,DNA,D,J,V,size,length
CAISPQVGPSVGDTQYF,TGTGCCATCAGTCCCCAAGTTGGGCCCTCCGTAGGAGATACGCAGTATTTT,NA,TRBJ2-3,TRBV10-3,NA,17
CASSLALRLAGEGQETQYF,TGCGCCAGCAGCTTGGCCCTGCGACTAGCGGGAGAGGGTCAAGAGACCCAGTACTTC,TRBD2,TRBJ2-5,TRBV5-1,few,19
CSASMPFGLASDEQFF,TGCAGTGCTAGCATGCCATTCGGACTAGCGTCGGATGAGCAGTTCTTC,TRBD2,TRBJ2-1,TRBV20-1,few,16
CSVSSDTDTQYF,TGCAGTGTTAGTTCGGACACAGATACGCAGTATTTT,NA,TRBJ2-3,TRBV20-1,NA,12
CSARDQDKGLSENIQYF,TGCAGTGCTAGAGATCAGGACAAAGGCTTGAGCGAAAACATTCAGTACTTC,NA,TRBJ2-4,TRBV20-1,NA,17
CASSLGVAGVADTQYF,TGTGCCAGCAGCTTAGGAGTAGCGGGAGTGGCAGATACGCAGTATTTT,TRBD2,TRBJ2-3,TRBV7-9,NA,16
CSAGWTGRESGKNIQYF,TGCAGCGCCGGTTGGACAGGGCGGGAATCGGGCAAAAACATTCAGTACTTC,TRBD1,TRBJ2-4,TRBV29-1,NA,17
CATSGGPNSYNEQFF,TGTGCCACCAGCGGCGGGCCTAACTCCTACAATGAGCAGTTCTTC,NA,TRBJ2-1,TRBV15,many,15
CASSYSGTSYF,TGTGCCAGCAGTTACTCCGGGACTAGTTACTTT,TRBD2,TRBJ2-3,TRBV6-5,NA,11
CSASGGTTNEKLFF,TGCAGTGCGTCAGGGGGCACAACTAATGAAAAACTGTTTTTT,TRBD1,TRBJ1-4,TRBV20-1,NA,14
CASSLGDREASYEQYF,TGTGCCAGCAGCCTGGGGGACAGGGAGGCCTCCTACGAGCAGTACTTC,TRBD1,TRBJ2-7,TRBV28,NA,16
CASSLLNSGSQPQHF,TGTGCCAGCAGTTTACTGAATTCAGGGAGTCAGCCCCAGCATTTT,NA,TRBJ1-5,TRBV28,few,15
CASSLSDTGYEQYF,TGTGCCAGCAGTTTATCGGACACCGGCTACGAGCAGTACTTC,NA,TRBJ2-7,TRBV28,NA,14
CASRDSTNYGYTF,TGTGCCAGCCGCGACAGTACTAACTATGGCTACACCTTC,NA,TRBJ1-2,TRBV2,many,13
CASSFEGLYGYTF,TGTGCCAGCAGCTTTGAGGGGCTCTATGGCTACACCTTC,NA,TRBJ1-2,TRBV7-9,NA,13
CASRQPSGANVLTF,TGTGCCAGCAGGCAACCCTCTGGGGCCAACGTCCTGACTTTC,NA,TRBJ2-6,TRBV6-1,NA,14
CASSAGLASGPQETQYF,TGTGCCAGCAGCGCCGGACTAGCGTCCGGGCCCCAAGAGACCCAGTACTTC,TRBD2,TRBJ2-5,TRBV5-5,many,17
CASSFYGQGGETQYF,TGCGCCAGCAGCTTCTACGGACAGGGGGGGGAGACCCAGTACTTC,TRBD1,TRBJ2-5,TRBV5-1,many,15
CASSYSLSYEQYF,TGTGCCAGCAGTTACTCCCTGTCCTACGAGCAGTACTTC,NA,TRBJ2-7,TRBV6-5,NA,13
CSARKGATNEKLFF,TGCAGTGCTAGAAAGGGGGCAACTAATGAAAAACTGTTTTTT,NA,TRBJ1-4,TRBV20-1,NA,14
CASSRKGGESTDTQYF,TGTGCCAGCAGCCGCAAGGGAGGTGAAAGCACAGATACGCAGTATTTT,NA,TRBJ2-3,TRBV7-2,NA,16
CASSRQKGSSYEQYF,TGTGCCAGCAGTCGCCAGAAGGGAAGCTCCTACGAGCAGTACTTC,NA,TRBJ2-7,TRBV6-1,few,15
CASSVRGSNTEAFF,TGTGCCAGTAGTGTGAGGGGATCGAACACTGAAGCTTTCTTT,NA,TRBJ1-1,TRBV19,many,14
CASSLGTSGKTDTQYF,TGCGCCAGCAGCCTTGGGACTAGCGGGAAGACAGATACGCAGTATTTT,TRBD2,TRBJ2-3,TRBV5-1,NA,16
CASENNARETQYF,TGTGCCAGCGAAAACAACGCCCGGGAGACCCAGTACTTC,NA,TRBJ2-5,TRBV2,NA,13
CAIRGQGAYEQYF,TGTGCCATCCGCGGACAGGGGGCCTACGAGCAGTACTTC,TRBD1,TRBJ2-7,TRBV28,NA,13
CASSLVDRGLTEQYF,TGTGCCAGCAGCTTAGTCGACAGGGGGCTGACCGAGCAGTACTTC,TRBD1,TRBJ2-7,TRBV11-1,NA,15
CASSLAGEADTQYF,TGTGCCAGCAGCCTAGCGGGAGAAGCGGATACGCAGTATTTT,TRBD2,TRBJ2-3,TRBV6-4,many,14